Listed here are 18 T cell receptor beta chains from one sample, sequenced in a study of blood T cells in healthy people across ages. Combining a sample-barcoded 5' primer with a J-beta primer mix, a second PCR ran for about 6 to 11 cycles. TCRdb itself ran the 5' RACE reads through MiXCR, one entry per CDR3 protein. Of about 970,000 distinct CDR3 sequences listed, 51% are singletons. The sequenced material came from blood. These receptors originate from a woman in her sixties or seventies in good health.

The chain joins TRBV6-5 to TRBJ2-3; possibly TRBD2 for D (7 bases). The CDR3 length is 17 residues. V lost 2 bases and J 2 bases, leaving 17 bases between the germline ends. Per the germline V gene, CDR1 is MNHEY and CDR2 is SVGAGI. This CDR3 reads CASSYKIGGANTDTQYF. The DNA of the CDR3 is TGTGCCAGCAGTTACAAAATTGGGGGGGCAAACACAGATACGCAGTATTTT.

This clonotype was recorded once. The chain uses TRBV4-1 and TRBJ2-1; D possibly corresponds to TRBD1 (5 bases). This CDR3 region has 14 residues. Trimming cost V 0 bases and J 9 bases, with 12 bases left between them. Germline CDR1 is MGHRA and CDR2 is YSYEKL. In DNA form, the CDR3 reads TGCGCCAGCAGCCAAGAGAGTCGGACATCTGAGCAGTTCTTC. Encoded protein: CASSQESRTSEQFF.

This clonotype was counted ten times or more. V gene TRBV7-2 combines with J gene TRBJ2-1; weak D call: TRBD1 (6 bases). Germline assignment: CDR1 SGHTA and CDR2 FQGNSA. The CDR3 sequence is 13 residues long. V lost 3 bases, J lost 8 bases, and 11 bases lay in between. Here the CDR3 reads CASSFDRSHEQFF. The DNA for the CDR3 is TGTGCCAGCAGCTTCGACAGGAGCCATGAGCAGTTCTTC.

The V call is TRBV20-1, the J call TRBJ2-5, with 9 bases matching TRBD1. Per germline, CDR1 DFQATT and CDR2 SNEGSKA (reference sequence). Trimming removed 6 bases from V and 11 bases from J; junction bases left unmatched: 13. There are 13 residues in the CDR3. The CDR3 region is CSAIHRGLKEQYF. CDR3 in DNA: TGCAGTGCCATACACAGGGGGCTGAAAGAGCAGTACTTC.

This chain links TRBV11-2 with TRBJ2-3; no definite D call. V gave up 5 bases and J gave up 4 bases, with 19 bases separating them. The CDR3 length is 16 residues. Germline lookup yields CDR1 SGHAT and CDR2 FQNNGV. The CDR3 DNA reads TGTGCCAGCAGCCGAACAACGACCACGAGGTCAGATACGCAGTATTTT. Translated, it gives CASSRTTTTRSDTQYF.

The chain employs TRBV7-2 and TRBJ2-5, with 9 bases fitting TRBD2. The V gene end was trimmed by 5 bases and the J gene end by 11 bases; junction bases not matched to a gene: 15. The germline V gene encodes CDR1 SGHTA and CDR2 FQGNSA. The CDR3 spans 15 residues. CDR3 nucleotides: TGTGCCAGCAGCGCCAGGGCTAGCGGGAAAAATGAGCAGTACTTC. This translates into CASSARASGKNEQYF.

This clonotype was counted only a few times. The rearrangement uses TRBV20-1 and TRBJ2-3; possible D gene TRBD1, 6 bases. The CDR3 extends over 15 amino acids. Trimming cost V 6 bases and J 2 bases, with 18 bases left between them. Germline V gives CDR1 DFQATT, CDR2 SNEGSKA (reference sequence). This CDR3 is CSAATVTGFTDTQYF. DNA for the CDR3: TGCAGTGCCGCCACGGTCACAGGGTTCACAGATACGCAGTATTTT.

This CDR3 is CASSQDRFLGQAHSGANVLTF. Here the CDR3 DNA reads TGCGCCAGCAGCCAAGATCGGTTCTTGGGCCAGGCCCACTCTGGGGCCAACGTCCTGACTTTC. The genes are TRBV4-1 and TRBJ2-6; D unclear. The CDR3 has 21 residues. The V gene lost 0 bases and the J gene lost 0 bases, with 21 bases spanning the gap. The V gene's germline CDR1 is MGHRA and CDR2 YSYEKL.

The rearrangement joins TRBV29-1 to TRBJ2-1, with a weak D call TRBD2 (5 bases). CDR1 SQVTM and CDR2 ANQGSEA come from the germline V gene. This CDR3 is built from 13 residues. The V and J ends lost 6 bases and 2 bases respectively, with 11 bases between them. CDR3 in amino acids: CSVLGVTYNEQFF. The CDR3 DNA follows: TGCAGCGTACTCGGGGTAACCTACAATGAGCAGTTCTTC.

The rearrangement uses TRBV11-3 and TRBJ2-4, with no clear D. Matching the DNA end better, TRBJ2-7 makes the J call doubtful. This CDR3 has 13 amino acids. CDR1 and CDR2 (germline): SGHNT, YENEEA. In nucleotides, the CDR3 is TGTGCCAGCAGCGTCCACATGGGCTACGAGCAGTACTTC. The encoded protein is CASSVHMGYEQYF.

This clonotype was picked up a small number of times. The chain is built from TRBV27 and TRBJ1-2; 9 bases agree with TRBD1. CDR3 size: 14 residues. After removal of 6 bases from V and 6 bases from J, the junction contained 8 bases not matched to a gene. Germline CDR1 is MNHEY and CDR2 is SMNVEV (reference sequence). Written as DNA, the CDR3 is TGTGCCAGCAGATCAATCGGGACAGGGCATGGCTACACCTTC. Translating gives CASRSIGTGHGYTF.

This clonotype was detected many times. The chain is built from TRBV28 and TRBJ2-4; 8 nucleotides align to TRBD1. This CDR3 contains 17 residues. CDR1 and CDR2 (germline): MDHEN, SYDVKM. V lost 5 bases and J lost 1; bases outside the gene matches: 10. The CDR3 loop is CASSPPGTGPAKNIQYF. As DNA, the CDR3 is TGTGCCAGCAGTCCTCCCGGGACAGGTCCGGCCAAAAACATTCAGTACTTC.

The sample holds many counts of this clonotype. V gene TRBV3-1 combines with J gene TRBJ2-7, with 9 positions matching TRBD2. Germline V gene data show CDR1 as LGHDT and CDR2 as YNNKEL (reference sequence). V shed 4 bases, J shed 3 bases, and the junction held 13 bases outside the gene matches. The CDR3 is 17 residues long. The CDR3 nucleotides are TGTGCCAGCAGCCCCCATGAGCTTGGCGGGAGGGTCTACGAGCAGTACTTC. Protein sequence: CASSPHELGGRVYEQYF.

V usage is TRBV27 and J usage is TRBJ2-1, with 14 nucleotides matching TRBD2. CDR1 and CDR2 from the germline V gene are MNHEY and SMNVEV (reference sequence). CDR3 length: 17 amino acids. The V segment lost 5 bases and the J segment 9 bases; nucleotides outside the gene matches: 12. The CDR3 DNA is TGTGCCAGCAGTCCGGGGACTAGCGGGGGCTTCCCGGGTGAGCAGTTCTTC. It codes for CASSPGTSGGFPGEQFF.

CDR3 loop: CSAWTSGRARELFF. The CDR3 nucleotides are TGCAGCGCCTGGACTAGCGGGAGGGCCCGGGAGCTGTTTTTT. The gene calls are TRBV29-1 and TRBJ2-2; 15 positions agree with TRBD2. The CDR3 is made up of 14 amino acids. Unmatched junction bases numbered 6, after V lost 7 bases and J lost 9 bases. Germline V gives CDR1 SQVTM, CDR2 ANQGSEA.

The rearrangement joins TRBV4-1 to TRBJ1-2; tentatively, D is TRBD1 (5 bases). The V end lost 1 base, the J end lost 4 bases, and 13 bases lay between the germline ends. The CDR3 contains 15 residues. Germline CDR1 reads MGHRA; CDR2 reads YSYEKL. The CDR3 loop reads CASSQGGGDGYGYTF. The CDR3 coding sequence is TGCGCCAGCAGCCAAGGCGGAGGGGACGGCTATGGCTACACCTTC.

In DNA, the CDR3 is TGTGCCAGCAGCTTAGATGGTGGGGGGGAGCAGTACTTC. Translation: CASSLDGGGEQYF. The gene calls are TRBV11-3 and TRBJ2-5; 7 bases map to TRBD2. This CDR3 region has 13 residues. Germline lookup yields CDR1 SGHNT and CDR2 YENEEA. The V gene end was trimmed by 0 bases and the J gene end by 11 bases; junction bases not matched to a gene: 6.

The chain has TRBV5-1 and TRBJ1-4; 7 bases are shared with TRBD1. This CDR3 comprises 16 residues. CDR1 and CDR2 from the germline V gene are SGHRS and YFSETQ. V dropped 1 base and J dropped 2; count of bases not matched to a gene: 5. The CDR3 nucleotides read TGCGCCAGCAGCTTGCACGGGACAGATACTAATGAAAAACTGTTTTTT. This encodes CASSLHGTDTNEKLFF.